This T cell receptor (beta chain) came from a study of preoperative IRX-2 immunotherapy in early breast cancer. This CDR3 is built from 13 residues. Germline values: CDR1 ENHRY, CDR2 SYGVKD. V lost 2 bases, J lost 6 bases, and 1 base stayed unmatched. Indicated treatment: preoperative locoregional IRX-2 cytokine immunotherapy. Patients received preoperative, locoregional IRX-2 cytokine immunotherapy in a phase Ib study. TCRdb's table, derived via immunoSEQ multiplex PCR, lists solely in-frame clones and lacks some. The data show about 32,000 clones, with roughly 80% seen just once and about 2.7% held by the top ten.

Material: lymph node tissue, obtained from a patient treated with IRX-2 immunotherapy. The V and J genes are TRBV10-3 and TRBJ1-5; the match to TRBD1 covers 7 bases. The origin of this receptor is a human donor with breast cancer. CDR3 in DNA: TGTGCCATCAGTGAGGCAGGGGGTCAGCCCCAGCATTTT. It encodes CAISEAGGQPQHF.